A single sample gave rise to the 20 T cell receptor beta chains below, sequenced in a study of blood T cell repertoires in COVID-19. Sequenced by immunoSEQ multiplex PCR; TCRdb stores in-frame clones only, minus some. The repertoire holds roughly 200,000 clones, with 85% to 90% as singletons. The sample comprised peripheral blood. These receptors came from a man aged 18 to 35 with active or convalescent COVID-19.

This clone was detected once. CDR3 in DNA: TGCGCCAGCAATTTTCCAGGGACTAACTATGGCTACACCTTC. Translated: CASNFPGTNYGYTF. This chain joins TRBV4-1 and TRBJ1-2; tentative D call: TRBD1 (5 bases). The CDR3 consists of 14 residues. V lost 7 bases and J lost 0, with 12 bases in between. Germline CDR1 reads MGHRA; CDR2 reads YSYEKL.

The genes are TRBV6-5 and TRBJ2-1; 11 positions agree with TRBD2. From germline, CDR1 is MNHEY and CDR2 SVGAGI. The CDR3 loop spans 15 amino acids. V dropped 8 bases and J dropped 8; count of bases not matched to a gene: 11. The CDR3 DNA is TGTGCCAGCTCTCAGACTAGCGGGGAGGGGCATGAGCAGTTCTTC. Its protein product is CASSQTSGEGHEQFF.

The V call is TRBV29-1, the J call TRBJ2-7; 10 bases match TRBD1. Unmatched junction bases numbered 10, after V lost 7 bases and J lost 7 bases. From germline, CDR1 is SQVTM and CDR2 ANQGSEA. The CDR3 length is 13 residues. CDR3 region: CSALGQGLGEQYF. DNA of the CDR3: TGCAGCGCTCTGGGACAGGGGCTTGGGGAGCAGTACTTC.

This chain connects TRBV28 to TRBJ1-3, with D maybe TRBD1 (5 bases). Germline V gives CDR1 MDHEN, CDR2 SYDVKM. The CDR3 covers 13 residues. The V end lost 2 bases, the J end lost 5 bases, and 7 bases lay between the germline ends. CDR3 sequence (DNA): TGTGCCAGCAGTTTAGGACACCGAAACACCATATATTTT. Its protein product is CASSLGHRNTIYF.

The chain is built from TRBV2 and TRBJ2-3, with 7 bases aligning to TRBD2. The CDR3 loop spans 18 amino acids. The germline V gene has CDR1 SNHLY and CDR2 FYNNEI. V lost 0 bases to trimming and J lost 0 bases; unmatched junction nucleotides: 9. The CDR3 loop reads CASSEARNSGASTDTQYF. The DNA for the CDR3 is TGTGCCAGCAGTGAAGCGAGGAACAGCGGGGCCAGCACAGATACGCAGTATTTT.

The rearrangement joins TRBV11-1 to TRBJ2-1; possibly TRBD1 for D (6 bases). This CDR3 has 15 amino acids. Trimming cost V 5 bases and J 0 bases, with 11 bases left between them. Germline loops: CDR1 SGHAT, CDR2 FQDESV (reference sequence). The CDR3 DNA follows: TGTGCCAGCAGCGGGGACACTGGCTCCTACAATGAGCAGTTCTTC. Translated: CASSGDTGSYNEQFF. The variable domain in full, completed from reference TRBV11-1 and TRBJ2-1, reads EAEVAQSPRYKITEKSQAVAFWCDPISGHATLYWYRQILGQGPELLVQFQDESVVDDSQLPKDRFSAERLKGVDSTLKIQPAELGDSAMYLCASSGDTGSYNEQFFGPGTRLTVL.

The V gene is TRBV15, the J gene TRBJ1-1; D is undetermined. Germline V gives CDR1 LNHNV, CDR2 YYDKDF (reference sequence). V was cut by 1 base and J by 5 bases, with 14 bases left in between. The CDR3 extends over 15 amino acids. In DNA form, the CDR3 reads TGTGCCACCAGCAGAGTAAGTTTATCCAGGACTGAAGCTTTCTTT. As protein: CATSRVSLSRTEAFF.

This sequence joins TRBV19 and TRBJ1-5; perhaps TRBD1 as D (6 bases). CDR1 is LNHDA and CDR2 is SQIVND in the germline V gene (reference sequence). With 4 bases removed from V and 6 bases from J, the gap between germline ends came to 10 bases. The CDR3 length is 13 residues. Here the CDR3 DNA reads TGTGCCAGTAGTAGAGAGGGGGGTCAGCCCCAGCATTTT. Its translation is CASSREGGQPQHF.

This clone has just one count. The chain is built from TRBV4-2 and TRBJ2-3; TRBD2 might be the D (5 bases). The CDR3 spans 15 residues. Germline CDR1 is LGHNA and CDR2 is YNFKEQ. Trimming took 1 base from V and 0 from J, leaving 8 bases between them. In DNA form, the CDR3 reads TGTGCCAGCAGCCAAGTTGCTAGCAGCACAGATACGCAGTATTTT. Translation gives CASSQVASSTDTQYF.

The gene calls are TRBV19 and TRBJ1-1; TRBD1 aligns across 7 bases. In germline, CDR1 is LNHDA, CDR2 SQIVND (reference sequence). CDR3 length: 15 residues. V gave up 9 bases and J gave up 1 base; unmatched junction bases: 11. CDR3 nucleotides: TGTGCCAGCGGGATACAGGGGTTGGGGAACACTGAAGCTTTCTTT. Protein sequence: CASGIQGLGNTEAFF.

CDR3 loop: CASSLLATDNEKLFF. Written as DNA, the CDR3 is TGTGCCAGCAGCCTGCTAGCGACGGATAATGAAAAACTGTTTTTT. This chain connects TRBV3-1 (or the pseudogene TRBV3-2) to TRBJ1-4; D is unresolved. CDR1 LGHDT and CDR2 YNNKEL come from the germline V gene (reference sequence). V gave up 4 bases and J gave up 4 bases, with 13 bases separating them. This CDR3 region has 15 residues.

The V and J genes are TRBV3-1 (or the pseudogene TRBV3-2) and TRBJ2-7; D is perhaps TRBD1 (5 bases). The CDR3 spans 14 residues. Germline V gene sequence: CDR1 LGHDT, CDR2 YNNKEL (reference sequence). Between the trimmed V and J ends, which lost 1 base and 6 bases, there was a span of 13 bases. In DNA, the CDR3 is TGTGCCAGCAGCCAAGTAGCCTCTAGGGGCGAGCAGTACTTC. It specifies CASSQVASRGEQYF.

In regard to this clone: The junction shows a germline mismatch at one end, possibly a read error. This chain connects TRBV10-3 to TRBJ1-2; maybe TRBD1 (5 bases). This CDR3 region has 12 residues. Germline CDR1 reads ENHRY; CDR2 reads SYGVKD. Here the CDR3 reads CAFRAAGGGYTF. The CDR3, as DNA: TGTGCCTTCAGGGCGGCAGGAGGAGGCTACACCTTC.

The chain carries TRBV5-1 and TRBJ2-4; 7 bases are a match to TRBD2. The germline V gene encodes CDR1 SGHRS and CDR2 YFSETQ. The CDR3 totals 18 residues. Losses at the gene ends were 0 bases for V and 0 bases for J; bases not matched to a gene: 9. The CDR3 here is CASSLEPSGPIAKNIQYF. In DNA form, the CDR3 reads TGCGCCAGCAGCTTGGAACCTAGCGGACCTATAGCCAAAAACATTCAGTACTTC.

V usage is TRBV9 and J usage is TRBJ2-1; 11 nucleotides align to TRBD1. With V trimmed by 3 bases and J by 6 bases, 8 bases remained unmatched. This CDR3 is 16 amino acids long. Germline CDR1 reads SGDLS; CDR2 reads YYNGEE. The CDR3 sequence: CASSALGTGGFNEQFF. In DNA, the CDR3 is TGTGCCAGCAGCGCCCTAGGGACAGGGGGTTTCAATGAGCAGTTCTTC.

The CDR3, as DNA: TGTGCCTGGACTGTAGCGGGGGGGCGGGAAGATACGCAGTATTTT. Protein: CAWTVAGGREDTQYF. The chain uses TRBV30 and TRBJ2-3; 11 bases map to TRBD2. Germline CDR1 reads GTSNPN; CDR2 reads SVGIG (reference sequence). V shed 4 bases and J 5 bases; nucleotides not matched to a gene: 8. CDR3 length: 15 residues.

This sequence joins TRBV2 and TRBJ2-3; TRBD2 aligns across 13 bases. V was clipped by 6 bases and J by 0 bases; unmatched bases: 9. Germline V lookup: CDR1 SNHLY, CDR2 FYNNEI. The CDR3 is 18 amino acids. The CDR3 here is CASSPPGTSGKSTDTQYF. CDR3 bases: TGTGCCAGCAGCCCTCCGGGGACTAGCGGGAAGAGCACAGATACGCAGTATTTT.

This clone has more than one count but fewer than ten. This chain joins TRBV9 and TRBJ2-7; 8 bases fit TRBD1. V shed 4 bases, J shed 1 base, and the junction held 10 bases outside the gene matches. Germline V gene data show CDR1 as SGDLS and CDR2 as YYNGEE. The CDR3 covers 16 residues. The CDR3 here is CASSPKDREASYEQYF. CDR3 sequence (DNA): TGTGCCAGCAGCCCAAAGGACAGGGAGGCTTCCTACGAGCAGTACTTC.

This clone appeared once. CDR3 in DNA: TGTGCCAGCAGCCGCACACCGAACACTGAAGCTTTCTTT. Amino acid sequence: CASSRTPNTEAFF. The V gene is TRBV11-2, the J gene TRBJ1-1; D not resolved. With 5 bases removed from V and 1 base from J, the gap between germline ends came to 8 bases. Looked up from germline, CDR1 is SGHAT and CDR2 is FQNNGV. The CDR3 runs 13 residues.

V gene TRBV23-1 combines with J gene TRBJ1-2; D unclear. TRBV23-1 is reported as an ORF; its role is uncertain. V dropped 11 bases and J dropped 4 bases, with 11 bases sitting between them. The CDR3 has 11 amino acids. In DNA form, the CDR3 reads TGCGCCGGCCTCGAGGGCTATGGCTACACCTTC. This gives the protein CAGLEGYGYTF.